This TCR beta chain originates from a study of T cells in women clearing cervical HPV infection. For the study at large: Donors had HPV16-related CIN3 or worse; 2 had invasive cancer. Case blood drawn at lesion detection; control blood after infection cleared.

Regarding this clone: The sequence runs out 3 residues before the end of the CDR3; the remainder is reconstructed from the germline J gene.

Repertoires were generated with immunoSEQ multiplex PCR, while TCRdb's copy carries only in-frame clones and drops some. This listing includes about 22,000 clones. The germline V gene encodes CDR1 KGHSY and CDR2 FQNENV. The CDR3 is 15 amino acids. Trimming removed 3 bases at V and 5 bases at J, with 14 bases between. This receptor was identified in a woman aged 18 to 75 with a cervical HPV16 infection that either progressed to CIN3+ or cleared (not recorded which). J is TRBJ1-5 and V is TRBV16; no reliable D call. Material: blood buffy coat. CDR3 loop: CASSQDSRGDQPQHF. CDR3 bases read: TGTGCCAGCAGCCAGGACTCAAGAGGCGATCAGCCC.